The 31 T cell receptor beta chains in this list originate from one sample, sequenced in a study of cytomegalovirus exposure and HLA in healthy donors. Sequencing was performed with immunoSEQ multiplex PCR; in TCRdb, only in-frame clones are kept and a portion is missing. The sample has 200,000 to 250,000 clones; approximately 80% are singletons. What was sequenced was PBMCs. Every receptor here comes from a woman aged 25-40 years in good health and CMV-seropositive.

The gene calls are TRBV4-3 and TRBJ2-2; 8 nucleotides agree with TRBD2. Germline trimming cut 0 bases from V and 1 base from J; bases unmatched to any gene: 4. The CDR3 length is 17 residues. Germline V gives CDR1 LGHNA, CDR2 YSLEER. In DNA, the CDR3 is TGCGCCAGCAGCCAAGAATCTCTAGCGGGGAACACCGGGGAGCTGTTTTTT. Encoded protein: CASSQESLAGNTGELFF.

The chain combines TRBV11-3 with TRBJ1-2; D not resolved. The germline V and J ends were trimmed by 4 bases and 5 bases, with 17 bases remaining between them. The V gene's germline CDR1 is SGHNT and CDR2 YENEEA. This CDR3 region has 15 residues. The chain's CDR3 is CASSSAKGTWYGYTF. In DNA, the CDR3 is TGTGCCAGCAGCTCCGCAAAGGGAACGTGGTATGGCTACACCTTC.

The chain joins TRBV2 to TRBJ1-5; 7 positions match TRBD1. V lost 6 bases to trimming and J lost 5 bases; unmatched junction nucleotides: 4. The length of the CDR3 is 13 residues. The V gene's germline CDR1 is SNHLY and CDR2 FYNNEI. The CDR3 loop reads CASRGTADQPQHF. In DNA, the CDR3 is TGTGCCAGCAGGGGGACAGCAGATCAGCCCCAGCATTTT.

With respect to this clone: Other DNA sequences in this sample translate to the same CDR3. The chain has TRBV6-5 and TRBJ1-4; D gene unclear. V was trimmed by 2 bases and J by 5 bases, leaving 6 bases between them. The CDR3 sequence is 13 residues long. Germline CDR1 MNHEY, CDR2 SVGAGI. In DNA, the CDR3 is TGTGCCAGCAGTTACAGGCCGAATGAAAAACTGTTTTTT. Translating gives CASSYRPNEKLFF.

The V call is TRBV9, the J call TRBJ2-1; 8 bases match TRBD2. Germline V CDR1 and CDR2: SGDLS, YYNGEE. V trimming: 0 bases; J trimming: 4 bases; junction bases outside the gene matches: 12. This CDR3 has 18 residues. The CDR3 nucleotides are TGTGCCAGCAGCGTAGAGGGACCGGGACTAGGGTATTACAATGAGCAGTTCTTC. It encodes CASSVEGPGLGYYNEQFF.

The chain is built from TRBV9 and TRBJ2-6; 8 bases line up with TRBD1. V was pared by 4 bases and J by 3 bases, with 6 bases of the junction left unmatched. Per germline, CDR1 SGDLS and CDR2 YYNGEE. The CDR3 is made up of 16 amino acids. CDR3 sequence reads: CASSPRTGNGANVLTF. DNA for the CDR3: TGTGCCAGCAGCCCCAGGACAGGGAATGGGGCCAACGTCCTGACTTTC.

The genes are TRBV6-5 and TRBJ1-4, with a tentative D call TRBD1 (6 bases). Germline V CDR1 and CDR2: MNHEY, SVGAGI. V was pared by 6 bases and J by 6 bases, with 11 bases between. The CDR3 loop spans 13 amino acids. CDR3 DNA: TGTGCCAGCAGAATCAGGGGTGATGAAAAACTGTTTTTT. This gives the protein CASRIRGDEKLFF.

The rearrangement links TRBV6-5 to TRBJ1-2, with D possibly matching TRBD1 (6 bases). Trimming removed 5 bases at V and 1 base at J, with 8 bases between. The CDR3 has 13 residues. CDR1 is MNHEY and CDR2 is SVGAGI in the germline V gene. The CDR3 nucleotides are TGTGCCAGCAGTAGGGGGGGTAACTATGGCTACACCTTC. The encoded protein is CASSRGGNYGYTF.

In DNA, the CDR3 is TGTGCCAGTACCCAGTACGCCGAAGCTTTCTTT. Translated: CASTQYAEAFF. This chain joins TRBV19 and TRBJ1-1, with D unresolved. The V end was cut by 7 bases, the J end by 8 bases, with 11 bases between. Per germline, CDR1 LNHDA and CDR2 SQIVND (reference sequence). This CDR3 is 11 amino acids long.

This sequence joins TRBV30 and TRBJ1-2; D not resolved. The CDR3 spans 13 residues. V dropped 3 bases and J dropped 3 bases, with 11 bases sitting between them. CDR1 is GTSNPN and CDR2 is SVGIG in the germline V gene (reference sequence). In nucleotides, the CDR3 is TGTGCCTGGAGGGGAGGAATATACTATGGCTACACCTTC. Translated: CAWRGGIYYGYTF.

V usage is TRBV14 and J usage is TRBJ2-7; 9 bases match TRBD1. Germline loops: CDR1 SGHDN, CDR2 FVKESK. There are 14 residues in the CDR3. The ends lost 4 bases at V and 3 bases at J; junction bases unmatched: 4. The CDR3 DNA reads as TGTGCCAGCAGCCGGACAGGGGACCTCTACGAGCAGTACTTC. Translation: CASSRTGDLYEQYF. Complete variable domain (other parts from reference TRBV14 and TRBJ2-7): EAGVTQFPSHSVIEKGQTVTLRCDPISGHDNLYWYRRVMGKEIKFLLHFVKESKQDESGMPNNRFLAERTGGTYSTLKVQPAELEDSGVYFCASSRTGDLYEQYFGPGTRLTVT.

The chain employs TRBV7-2 and TRBJ2-4; TRBD1 is a possible D gene (6 bases). CDR3 length equals 15 residues. Between the trimmed V and J ends, which lost 5 bases and 6 bases, there was a span of 17 bases. Looked up from germline, CDR1 is SGHTA and CDR2 is FQGNSA. The CDR3 sequence is CASSPQGAGRNIQYF. Written as DNA, the CDR3 is TGTGCCAGCAGCCCACAGGGAGCTGGGAGAAACATTCAGTACTTC. Variable domain in full (rest from reference TRBV7-2 and TRBJ2-4): GAGVSQSPSNKVTEKGKDVELRCDPISGHTALYWYRQSLGQGLEFLIYFQGNSAPDKSGLPSDRFSAERTGGSVSTLTIQRTQQEDSAVYLCASSPQGAGRNIQYFGAGTRLSVL.

Remarks on this clone: This sample includes further DNA sequences coding for the same CDR3. The chain links TRBV11-3 to TRBJ2-3; D unresolved. V shed 1 base and J shed 2 bases, with 7 bases lying between them. The CDR3 is made up of 14 amino acids. Per germline, CDR1 SGHNT and CDR2 YENEEA. In DNA form, the CDR3 reads TGTGCCAGCAGCTTAGGACGGTCCACAGATACGCAGTATTTT. Translated: CASSLGRSTDTQYF.

The J gene is TRBJ2-1, the V gene TRBV2, with 12 bases lining up with TRBD2. Trimming removed 7 bases from V and 7 bases from J; junction bases left unmatched: 8. Per the germline V gene, CDR1 is SNHLY and CDR2 is FYNNEI. The CDR3 runs to 15 residues. The CDR3 loop is CASKPSGRAMNEQFF. CDR3 DNA sequence: TGTGCCAGCAAACCTAGCGGGAGGGCCATGAATGAGCAGTTCTTC.

CDR3 coding DNA: TGTGCCAGCAGTTACTCGATGGGGGGACAGAATGAAAAACTGTTTTTT. Translated: CASSYSMGGQNEKLFF. The J gene is TRBJ1-4, the V gene TRBV6-5; 7 nucleotides align to TRBD1. J gave up 5 bases and V 0 bases, and 6 bases lay outside the gene matches. Germline V lookup: CDR1 MNHEY, CDR2 SVGAGI. The CDR3 has 16 amino acids.

This clone has a single count. The rearrangement joins TRBV6-5 to TRBJ2-7; D is possibly TRBD2 (7 bases). The CDR3 contains 13 residues. Germline V CDR1 and CDR2: MNHEY, SVGAGI. Trimming left V 2 bases short and J 4 bases short, with 9 bases between. The CDR3 here is CASSYSGTYEQYF. The CDR3 bases are TGTGCCAGCAGTTACAGCGGGACATACGAGCAGTACTTC.

The gene calls are TRBV29-1 and TRBJ1-1; maybe TRBD1 (6 bases). Germline CDR1 and CDR2: SQVTM and ANQGSEA. Trimming removed 3 bases from V and 0 bases from J, with 20 bases in between. The CDR3 loop spans 17 amino acids. This CDR3 reads CSVDLRGSAGVNTEAFF. CDR3 DNA sequence: TGCAGCGTTGATCTTCGGGGGTCGGCAGGGGTGAACACTGAAGCTTTCTTT.

The chain couples TRBV5-6 to TRBJ2-3; 9 bases are a match to TRBD1. Germline CDR1 reads SGHDT; CDR2 reads YYEEEE. The CDR3 runs to 18 residues. Trimming cost V 3 bases and J 2 bases; bases outside gene matches: 13. The CDR3 reads CASSSPGQGGPFTDTQYF. CDR3 sequence (DNA): TGTGCCAGCAGCTCCCCGGGACAGGGAGGACCGTTCACAGATACGCAGTATTTT.

A single count supports this clone. The rearrangement joins TRBV28 to TRBJ2-7, with a tentative D call TRBD1 (6 bases). V gave up 6 bases and J gave up 3 bases, with 15 bases separating them. The CDR3 length is 14 residues. The V gene's germline CDR1 is MDHEN and CDR2 SYDVKM. This chain's CDR3 is CASRQTGTNYEQYF. The DNA for the CDR3 is TGTGCCAGCAGACAAACCGGGACAAACTACGAGCAGTACTTC.

This chain joins TRBV6-6 and TRBJ1-1, with D possibly matching TRBD1 (6 bases). Trimming cost V 0 bases and J 1 base, with 12 bases left between them. Germline V gene sequence: CDR1 MNHNY, CDR2 SVGAGI (reference sequence). This CDR3 is 16 amino acids long. CDR3 residues: CASSYSMGGRNTEAFF. CDR3 in DNA: TGTGCCAGCAGTTACTCGATGGGGGGCAGGAACACTGAAGCTTTCTTT.

The V gene is TRBV6-6, the J gene TRBJ1-5; possibly TRBD1 for D (5 bases). V dropped 2 bases and J dropped 3 bases, with 8 bases sitting between them. The germline V gene has CDR1 MNHNY and CDR2 SVGAGI (reference sequence). This CDR3 has 14 amino acids. This CDR3 reads CASSYGTDNQPQHF. Here the CDR3 DNA reads TGTGCCAGCAGTTACGGGACGGACAATCAGCCCCAGCATTTT.

The table lists this clone with many counts. This rearrangement joins TRBV27 to TRBJ1-2; D is unclear. The CDR3 consists of 13 residues. Germline CDR1 is MNHEY and CDR2 is SMNVEV (reference sequence). V was shortened by 2 bases and J by 3 bases, with 7 bases between the two germline ends. The CDR3 loop is CASSLRAHYGYTF. In DNA form, the CDR3 reads TGTGCCAGCAGTTTAAGGGCCCACTATGGCTACACCTTC.

The table lists this clone with a few counts. The J gene is TRBJ2-2, the V gene TRBV4-3; D remains unclear. The CDR3 has 15 amino acids. V gave up 0 bases and J gave up 4 bases, with 9 bases separating them. Germline CDR1 is LGHNA and CDR2 is YSLEER. CDR3 protein: CASSQEVRSTGELFF. The CDR3 region has the DNA TGCGCCAGCAGCCAAGAGGTCAGGAGCACCGGGGAGCTGTTTTTT.

The chain carries TRBV5-6 and TRBJ2-7, with 12 bases matching TRBD1. V gave up 4 bases and J gave up 5 bases; unmatched junction bases: 7. CDR3 length: 15 residues. Germline V gene lookup returns CDR1 SGHDT and CDR2 YYEEEE. The CDR3 protein is CASSIPGQGANEQYF. Written as DNA, the CDR3 is TGTGCCAGCAGCATACCGGGACAGGGGGCTAACGAGCAGTACTTC.

This chain uses TRBV27 with TRBJ2-3; D is possibly TRBD1 (7 bases). There are 16 residues in the CDR3. Trimming took 1 base from V and 0 from J, leaving 11 bases between them. In germline, CDR1 is MNHEY, CDR2 SMNVEV (reference sequence). The CDR3 is CASSLYRGGSTDTQYF. CDR3 coding DNA: TGTGCCAGCAGTTTATACAGGGGAGGAAGCACAGATACGCAGTATTTT.

This clone was observed a handful of times. V gene TRBV30 combines with J gene TRBJ2-2; TRBD1 aligns across 9 bases. The CDR3 totals 14 residues. The germline V gene has CDR1 GTSNPN and CDR2 SVGIG (reference sequence). After removal of 2 bases from V and 5 bases from J, the junction contained 3 bases not matched to a gene. CDR3 sequence reads: CAWSNRGQTGELFF. The CDR3 DNA sequence: TGTGCCTGGAGTAACAGGGGGCAGACCGGGGAGCTGTTTTTT.

The chain recombines TRBV28 with TRBJ2-7, with TRBD1 matching 7 bases. The length of the CDR3 is 15 residues. The V and J ends lost 6 bases and 3 bases, in that order; junction bases with no gene match: 11. The germline V gene encodes CDR1 MDHEN and CDR2 SYDVKM. The CDR3 DNA reads as TGTGCCAGCAGCCCTTCCTACAGGGGTATCTACGAGCAGTACTTC. This translates into CASSPSYRGIYEQYF.

V is TRBV7-6 and J is TRBJ2-1; 9 bases agree with TRBD2. CDR1 and CDR2 (germline): SGHVS, FNYEAQ. J lost 5 bases, V lost 3 bases, and 5 bases had no gene match. The length of the CDR3 is 15 residues. Here the CDR3 reads CASSLGLASNNEQFF. The CDR3 bases are TGTGCCAGCAGCTTGGGACTAGCATCGAACAATGAGCAGTTCTTC.

This clone was observed a few times. V usage is TRBV7-2 and J usage is TRBJ1-2; D gene ambiguous. The CDR3 covers 14 residues. With 3 bases removed from V and 7 bases from J, the gap between germline ends came to 15 bases. The germline CDR1 and CDR2 sequences are SGHTA and FQGNSA. The CDR3 sequence: CASSLDTPLTGYTF. The CDR3 DNA follows: TGTGCCAGCAGCTTGGATACGCCTTTGACTGGCTACACCTTC.

The sample holds a few counts of this clone. The rearrangement joins TRBV27 to TRBJ1-5; a weak D match, TRBD1 (5 bases). V gave up 8 bases and J gave up 7 bases, with 15 bases separating them. The CDR3 covers 13 residues. Germline V gene sequence: CDR1 MNHEY, CDR2 SMNVEV (reference sequence). CDR3 nucleotide sequence: TGTGCCAGCGGCCAGGGTAAGGGCCAGCCCCAGCATTTT. Translated, it gives CASGQGKGQPQHF.

The gene calls are TRBV29-1 and TRBJ1-1; no reliable D call. The germline gives CDR1 SQVTM, CDR2 ANQGSEA. Trimming left V 3 bases short and J 3 bases short, with 8 bases between. This CDR3 has 12 residues. The CDR3 region is CSVDTVDTEAFF. CDR3 bases: TGCAGCGTTGACACCGTCGACACTGAAGCTTTCTTT.